The 21 T cell receptor beta chains given below trace back to one sample, sequenced in a study of cytomegalovirus exposure and HLA in healthy donors. Both 60 Vbeta primers and 13 Jbeta primers went into the PCR. Assay: immunoSEQ multiplex PCR; the TCRdb copy retains only in-frame clones and omits some. The sample lists roughly 200,000 clones; about four fifths were seen once. The material sequenced was PBMCs. These receptors came from a girl aged 5-17 years in good health and CMV-seropositive.

The chain is built from TRBV5-1 and TRBJ1-2, with D maybe TRBD1 (6 bases). V was pared by 4 bases and J by 3 bases, with 10 bases between. Germline CDR1 is SGHRS and CDR2 is YFSETQ. The CDR3 consists of 13 residues. The CDR3 DNA is TGCGCCAGCAGCGGGGACAACCACTATGGCTACACCTTC. Translation gives CASSGDNHYGYTF.

The chain links TRBV9 to TRBJ2-5; the match to TRBD1 covers 7 bases. Germline V lookup: CDR1 SGDLS, CDR2 YYNGEE. V was pared by 1 base and J by 5 bases, with 11 bases of the junction left unmatched. This CDR3 has 16 residues. The CDR3, as DNA: TGTGCCAGCAGCGTAACAGGGACAGTGGAGTTGGAGACCCAGTACTTC. Residues: CASSVTGTVELETQYF.

V is TRBV18 and J is TRBJ2-5, with a tentative D call TRBD2 (6 bases). Germline loops: CDR1 KGHSH, CDR2 LQKENI. V was cut by 2 bases and J by 1 base, with 14 bases left in between. The CDR3 runs 16 residues. CDR3: CASSPGRGGTQETQYF. The CDR3, as DNA: TGTGCCAGCTCACCAGGGCGTGGCGGGACCCAAGAGACCCAGTACTTC.

The V and J genes are TRBV6-5 and TRBJ2-3, with a tentative D call TRBD1 (6 bases). Trimming pared 9 bases from V and 4 bases from J, leaving 17 bases between. The CDR3 length is 14 residues. Per the germline V gene, CDR1 is MNHEY and CDR2 is SVGAGI. This CDR3 reads CASGRLTGSDTQYF. CDR3 DNA: TGTGCCAGTGGGCGTTTGACAGGTTCAGATACGCAGTATTTT.

The CDR3 bases are TGTGCCAGCAGCCCCGGGGGGGCCAGTTACGAGCAGTACTTC. Encoded protein: CASSPGGASYEQYF. This chain links TRBV9 with TRBJ2-7; 8 nucleotides line up with TRBD2. This CDR3 contains 14 residues. CDR1 is SGDLS and CDR2 is YYNGEE in the germline V gene. After removal of 4 bases from V and 4 bases from J, the junction contained 7 bases not matched to a gene.

The rearrangement links TRBV9 to TRBJ2-1; 9 bases are shared with TRBD2. The length of the CDR3 is 16 residues. V was pared by 3 bases and J by 7 bases, with 11 bases of the junction left unmatched. Germline loops: CDR1 SGDLS, CDR2 YYNGEE. In DNA form, the CDR3 reads TGTGCCAGCAGCGCCCCAGGGAGCGGGGGGTGGAATGAGCAGTTCTTC. Its translation is CASSAPGSGGWNEQFF.

The chain uses TRBV27 and TRBJ1-2; TRBD1 matches 9 bases. Germline V gene lookup returns CDR1 MNHEY and CDR2 SMNVEV (reference sequence). The trim removed 5 bases at V and 2 bases at J, leaving 3 bases unmatched. The length of the CDR3 is 14 residues. The CDR3: CASSGGQGNYGYTF. The CDR3 nucleotides read TGTGCCAGCAGTGGGGGACAGGGAAACTATGGCTACACCTTC.

The chain joins TRBV2 to TRBJ1-1, with D possibly being TRBD1 (6 bases). Germline assignment: CDR1 SNHLY and CDR2 FYNNEI. This CDR3 comprises 14 residues. V lost 8 bases, J lost 6 bases, and 19 bases lay in between. The DNA for the CDR3 is TGTGCCAGCTGTCGCCCGGGGGGGGCTTCTGAAGCTTTCTTT. The encoded protein is CASCRPGGASEAFF.

This chain connects TRBV29-1 to TRBJ2-2; 9 bases align to TRBD1. Trimming cost V 7 bases and J 5 bases; bases outside gene matches: 8. The CDR3 consists of 14 residues. Germline values: CDR1 SQVTM, CDR2 ANQGSEA. CDR3 amino acids: CSAEQGARTGELFF. In DNA form, the CDR3 reads TGCAGCGCCGAACAGGGGGCACGGACCGGGGAGCTGTTTTTT.

The rearrangement links TRBV27 to TRBJ1-1; 7 bases align to TRBD1. Germline trimming cut 11 bases from V and 0 bases from J; bases unmatched to any gene: 9. The CDR3 has 14 residues. Per germline, CDR1 MNHEY and CDR2 SMNVEV (reference sequence). CDR3 bases: TGTGCCTTCCAGACAGGGTCCATGAACACTGAAGCTTTCTTT. Protein product: CAFQTGSMNTEAFF.

The chain combines TRBV7-9 with TRBJ2-5; D unresolved. In germline, CDR1 is SEHNR, CDR2 FQNEAQ (reference sequence). The CDR3 contains 12 residues. V lost 5 bases to trimming and J lost 5 bases, with 9 bases between them. The CDR3 region is CASSPNRETQYF. The CDR3 DNA reads TGTGCCAGCAGCCCAAATCGGGAGACCCAGTACTTC.

The CDR3 DNA reads TGTGCCAGCAGCTTTCGAACAGGGGGCACTGAAGCTTTCTTT. The encoded protein is CASSFRTGGTEAFF. The gene calls are TRBV7-2 and TRBJ1-1; 8 bases match TRBD1. The CDR3 totals 14 residues. Germline CDR1 and CDR2: SGHTA and FQGNSA. V shed 3 bases and J 4 bases; nucleotides not matched to a gene: 4.

For this clone: Other DNA sequences in this sample translate to the same CDR3. The chain employs TRBV7-2 and TRBJ2-5; 8 nucleotides agree with TRBD2. Losses at the gene ends were 5 bases for V and 2 bases for J; bases not matched to a gene: 4. The CDR3 extends over 14 amino acids. The germline CDR1 and CDR2 sequences are SGHTA and FQGNSA. CDR3 in amino acids: CASSRGGGQETQYF. The CDR3 DNA is TGTGCCAGCAGCCGGGGCGGGGGGCAAGAGACCCAGTACTTC.

The genes are TRBV4-1 and TRBJ2-1; 15 bases are a match to TRBD2. The germline CDR1 and CDR2 sequences are MGHRA and YSYEKL. The CDR3 totals 20 residues. The V segment lost 3 bases and the J segment 7 bases; nucleotides outside the gene matches: 16. CDR3 loop: CASSHPGLAGGPNSANEQFF. The CDR3 DNA reads as TGCGCCAGCAGCCACCCGGGACTAGCGGGGGGACCTAATTCGGCGAATGAGCAGTTCTTC.

This chain connects TRBV7-2 to TRBJ2-5; tentative D call: TRBD2 (6 bases). The length of the CDR3 is 14 residues. Germline V CDR1 and CDR2: SGHTA, FQGNSA. The germline V and J ends were trimmed by 5 bases and 5 bases, with 15 bases remaining between them. The CDR3 is CASSPGTSPETQYF. The CDR3 DNA is TGTGCCAGCAGCCCTGGAACTAGCCCGGAGACCCAGTACTTC.

The chain employs TRBV5-1 and TRBJ2-5; 9 nucleotides agree with TRBD1. CDR3 length: 13 residues. Trimming removed 6 bases from V and 3 bases from J; junction bases left unmatched: 3. Germline-derived CDR1 and CDR2 are SGHRS and YFSETQ. The CDR3 DNA reads TGCGCCAGCACCGGACAGGGGAAAGAGACCCAGTACTTC. Translation: CASTGQGKETQYF.

The genes are TRBV21-1 and TRBJ2-7; no DNA check was done on the table's D call, TRBD1. TRBV21-1 is a known pseudogene. The CDR3 spans 17 residues. This CDR3 reads CASSPYKQGEPTYEQYF. CDR3 coding DNA: TGTGCCAGCAGCCCTTATAAACAGGGGGAGCCGACCTACGAGCAGTACTTC.

The chain employs TRBV19 and TRBJ2-5; 11 bases are a match to TRBD2. The CDR3 is made up of 15 amino acids. V shed 2 bases, J shed 5 bases, and the junction held 4 bases outside the gene matches. CDR1 is LNHDA and CDR2 is SQIVND in the germline V gene (reference sequence). The CDR3: CASSITSGGRETQYF. CDR3 DNA: TGTGCCAGTAGTATAACTAGCGGGGGTAGGGAGACCCAGTACTTC. The full variable domain, in which reference TRBV19 and TRBJ2-5 provide the parts outside the CDR3, is DGGITQSPKYLFRKEGQNVTLSCEQNLNHDAMYWYRQDPGQGLRLIYYSQIVNDFQKGDIAEGYSVSREKKESFPLTVTSAQKNPTAFYLCASSITSGGRETQYFGPGTRLLVL.

J is TRBJ2-7 and V is TRBV5-4; 15 bases are a match to TRBD2. CDR1 is SGHNT and CDR2 is YYREEE in the germline V gene (reference sequence). The CDR3 contains 17 residues. Trimming took 6 bases from V and 4 from J; bases not matched to a gene: 11. The CDR3 reads CASTYIGLAGGRYEQYF. CDR3 DNA sequence: TGTGCCAGCACCTACATAGGACTAGCGGGGGGGAGGTACGAGCAGTACTTC.

This rearrangement joins TRBV19 to TRBJ1-1; D gene uncertain. Germline values: CDR1 LNHDA, CDR2 SQIVND (reference sequence). This CDR3 is built from 16 residues. The V gene lost 6 bases and the J gene lost 1 base, with 18 bases spanning the gap. The CDR3 loop reads CASRYKLGITNTEAFF. In DNA, the CDR3 is TGTGCCAGTAGATATAAACTCGGTATAACGAACACTGAAGCTTTCTTT.

V and J are TRBV27 and TRBJ2-5; 13 nucleotides agree with TRBD2. Germline V gives CDR1 MNHEY, CDR2 SMNVEV (reference sequence). Losses at the gene ends were 6 bases for V and 6 bases for J; bases not matched to a gene: 19. The CDR3 sequence is 19 residues long. The CDR3 DNA reads TGTGCCAGCAGAGGAACTAGCGGGGGGGCCGGGCGTCTGGAACAGACCCAGTACTTC. Translated, it gives CASRGTSGGAGRLEQTQYF.